These 29 T cell receptor beta chains came from one sample sequenced in a study of blood T cells in healthy people across ages. PCR was performed a second time for 7 to 11 cycles using a sample-barcoded 5' primer and a J-beta primer mix. A single record per CDR3 protein comes from TCRdb applying MiXCR to the 5' RACE reads. The table records about 730,000 distinct CDR3 sequences, roughly 43% of them present only once. Sequencing was done on a sample of blood. These receptor sequences come from an older woman in good health.

This clonotype was counted many times. This sequence joins TRBV30 and TRBJ2-3, with D unclear. This CDR3 comprises 12 residues. Per the germline V gene, CDR1 is GTSNPN and CDR2 is SVGIG (reference sequence). V lost 0 bases, J lost 4 bases, and 5 bases lay in between. The chain's CDR3 is CAWSVSADTQYF. Here the CDR3 DNA reads TGTGCCTGGAGTGTATCCGCAGATACGCAGTATTTT.

Details on this clonotype: The junction differs from germline at one of its ends, possibly a read error. This chain joins TRBV27 and TRBJ2-7; the match to TRBD2 covers 8 bases. The germline V gene encodes CDR1 MNHEY and CDR2 SMNVEV (reference sequence). CDR3 length: 15 residues. The DNA of the CDR3 is TGTGCCTGCAGTGACGCACTAGCGGACCCCTACGAGCAGTACTTC. Its translation is CACSDALADPYEQYF.

This chain links TRBV12-3 or TRBV12-4 with TRBJ1-2, with D hard to call. V gave up 7 bases and J gave up 7 bases, with 22 bases separating them. The CDR3 is made up of 15 amino acids. Written as DNA, the CDR3 is TGTGCCAGCAACTTGGGTAGCTCCCTCGTCGGTGGCTACACCTTC. It encodes CASNLGSSLVGGYTF.

This chain connects TRBV20-1 to TRBJ2-1, with 8 positions matching TRBD2. The V gene's germline CDR1 is DFQATT and CDR2 SNEGSKA (reference sequence). The V and J ends lost 6 bases and 0 bases, in that order; junction bases with no gene match: 10. The CDR3 sequence is 16 residues long. Written as DNA, the CDR3 is TGCAGTGCCTCCGCCCTTAGCGGGGCCTCCTACAATGAGCAGTTCTTC. Its translation is CSASALSGASYNEQFF.

The rearrangement uses TRBV15 and TRBJ2-7; 7 nucleotides line up with TRBD1. The CDR3 has 17 residues. With V trimmed by 1 base and J by 2 bases, 11 bases remained unmatched. Germline V lookup: CDR1 LNHNV, CDR2 YYDKDF (reference sequence). CDR3 nucleotides: TGTGCCACCAGCAGAGGCTCCCCGGGACAGAGTACCTACGAGCAGTACTTC. This encodes CATSRGSPGQSTYEQYF.

This clonotype has only a few counts. J is TRBJ1-1 and V is TRBV27, with D unclear. CDR1 and CDR2 from the germline V gene are MNHEY and SMNVEV (reference sequence). This CDR3 region has 13 residues. Trimming pared 3 bases from V and 5 bases from J, leaving 10 bases between. CDR3 protein: CASSFPGRTEAFF. DNA for the CDR3: TGTGCCAGCAGTTTCCCAGGTCGGACTGAAGCTTTCTTT.

The chain employs TRBV6-4 and TRBJ2-3; 13 nucleotides align to TRBD2. Trimming at V came to 8 bases and at J to 1 base, leaving 3 bases not matched to a gene. The germline V gene encodes CDR1 MRHNA and CDR2 SNTAGT. CDR3 length equals 15 residues. CDR3 coding DNA: TGTGCCAGCCGGACTAGCGGGAGCGGCACAGATACGCAGTATTTT. It yields the protein CASRTSGSGTDTQYF.

The J gene is TRBJ2-1, the V gene TRBV7-9; possible D gene TRBD2, 7 bases. The V gene's germline CDR1 is SEHNR and CDR2 FQNEAQ (reference sequence). V lost 11 bases and J lost 5, with 19 bases in between. The CDR3 is made up of 14 amino acids. CDR3 sequence: CACGGLAVDNEQFF. CDR3 nucleotide sequence: TGTGCCTGTGGGGGGCTAGCGGTAGACAATGAGCAGTTCTTC.

As regards this clonotype: The junction differs from germline at one of its ends, possibly a read error. V and J are TRBV20-1 and TRBJ2-7; 11 bases are a match to TRBD2. CDR1 is DFQATT, CDR2 SNEGSKA, per germline (reference sequence). The length of the CDR3 is 12 residues. The CDR3 sequence: CIASGRIYEQYF. The CDR3 DNA reads as TGCATTGCTAGCGGGAGGATCTACGAGCAGTACTTC.

This clonotype showed up many times. The V and J genes are TRBV20-1 and TRBJ2-3; D may be TRBD1 (5 bases). This CDR3 has 14 amino acids. Germline V gene data show CDR1 as DFQATT and CDR2 as SNEGSKA (reference sequence). The V end was cut by 3 bases, the J end by 3 bases, with 13 bases between. The CDR3 nucleotides are TGCAGTGCTAGTGGGCAGGGCGTAACAGATACGCAGTATTTT. The encoded protein is CSASGQGVTDTQYF.

CDR3 coding DNA: TGTGCCAGCAGTGCCGCCATCCCAGCGGGAGAGTACGGGGAGCTGTTTTTT. Protein: CASSAAIPAGEYGELFF. V is TRBV6-1 and J is TRBJ2-2; the match to TRBD2 covers 8 bases. There are 17 residues in the CDR3. The V gene's germline CDR1 is MNHNS and CDR2 SASEGT. Trimming took 4 bases from V and 7 from J; bases not matched to a gene: 14.

This sequence joins TRBV20-1 and TRBJ1-6, with D unresolved. The CDR3 runs 13 residues. V shed 3 bases and J shed 8 bases, with 11 bases lying between them. Germline values: CDR1 DFQATT, CDR2 SNEGSKA (reference sequence). CDR3 protein: CSASEVGDSPLHF. CDR3 coding DNA: TGCAGTGCTAGTGAAGTCGGGGATTCACCCCTCCACTTT.

This clonotype was observed a single time. This chain links TRBV9 with TRBJ2-5, with a possible D match to TRBD1 (6 bases). From germline, CDR1 is SGDLS and CDR2 YYNGEE. The CDR3 is 15 residues long. The germline V and J ends were trimmed by 0 bases and 1 base, with 10 bases remaining between them. The CDR3 protein is CASSVDPTGQETQYF. The CDR3 nucleotides are TGTGCCAGCAGCGTAGATCCGACAGGCCAAGAGACCCAGTACTTC.

The chain employs TRBV9 and TRBJ2-5; tentative D call: TRBD2 (6 bases). V gave up 7 bases and J gave up 3 bases, with 19 bases separating them. The germline V gene encodes CDR1 SGDLS and CDR2 YYNGEE. The CDR3 has 15 residues. As DNA, the CDR3 is TGTGCCAGCGGCCGTTGGGCTAGCGCGGAAGAGACCCAGTACTTC. Protein sequence: CASGRWASAEETQYF.

The chain employs TRBV28 and TRBJ2-7; D is perhaps TRBD2 (6 bases). Deletions cut 5 bases from V and 2 bases from J, with 16 bases between. Germline values: CDR1 MDHEN, CDR2 SYDVKM. CDR3 size: 15 residues. CDR3 DNA sequence: TGTGCCAGCAGTCTTGCGGGGAAAAAGACCTACGAGCAGTACTTC. Its protein is CASSLAGKKTYEQYF. The complete variable domain, with remaining parts taken from reference TRBV28 and TRBJ2-7, reads DVKVTQSSRYLVKRTGEKVFLECVQDMDHENMFWYRQDPGLGLRLIYFSYDVKMKEKGDIPEGYSVSREKKERFSLILESASTNQTSMYLCASSLAGKKTYEQYFGPGTRLTVT.

This clonotype was observed a few times. V and J are TRBV29-1 and TRBJ2-3, with 7 bases fitting TRBD1. The CDR3 totals 12 residues. V lost 7 bases to trimming and J lost 4 bases; unmatched junction nucleotides: 5. The germline CDR1 and CDR2 sequences are SQVTM and ANQGSEA. CDR3 sequence (DNA): TGCAGCGGTTACAGGGGTGCAGATACGCAGTATTTT. It yields the protein CSGYRGADTQYF.

This clonotype was seen only a few times. This chain connects TRBV6-1 to TRBJ2-5, with 7 nucleotides matching TRBD2. The germline V gene has CDR1 MNHNS and CDR2 SASEGT. The CDR3 is 14 residues long. V gave up 3 bases and J gave up 7 bases; unmatched junction bases: 8. CDR3 nucleotides: TGTGCCAGCAGTGAGGCTAGCGGAGTGGGGACCCAGTACTTC. Translated, it gives CASSEASGVGTQYF.

This clonotype was seen a handful of times. The chain employs TRBV9 and TRBJ2-1, with 7 positions matching TRBD1. This CDR3 comprises 13 residues. The V segment lost 0 bases and the J segment 12 bases; nucleotides outside the gene matches: 6. Germline CDR1 and CDR2: SGDLS and YYNGEE. CDR3 protein: CASSVEGGRWQFF. CDR3 nucleotides: TGTGCCAGCAGCGTAGAAGGGGGCAGATGGCAGTTCTTC.

This clonotype occurred a few times. The rearrangement uses TRBV7-2 and TRBJ2-1; 12 nucleotides match TRBD2. CDR3 length: 14 residues. Trimming cost V 3 bases and J 6 bases; bases outside gene matches: 0. Germline CDR1 and CDR2: SGHTA and FQGNSA. The CDR3 protein is CASSLGLAGNEQFF. The CDR3 DNA sequence: TGTGCCAGCAGCTTGGGACTAGCGGGCAATGAGCAGTTCTTC.

The chain couples TRBV5-1 to TRBJ2-5; TRBD2 matches at 13 bases. Trimming removed 4 bases from V and 1 base from J; junction bases left unmatched: 4. Germline values: CDR1 SGHRS, CDR2 YFSETQ. The CDR3 sequence is 16 residues long. The CDR3 region has the DNA TGCGCCAGCAGCCCCGGGACTAGCGGGACCCAAGAGACCCAGTACTTC. It translates to CASSPGTSGTQETQYF.

The count of this clonotype is one. The chain is built from TRBV4-1 and TRBJ1-1; no clear D. Germline CDR1 and CDR2: MGHRA and YSYEKL. V lost 1 base and J 0 bases, leaving 6 bases between the germline ends. The CDR3 extends over 14 amino acids. The CDR3 DNA sequence: TGCGCCAGCAGCCAAGTCGCTCTGAACACTGAAGCTTTCTTT. Translation gives CASSQVALNTEAFF.

This clonotype was seen just once. The chain recombines TRBV6-5 with TRBJ2-3; D is possibly TRBD2 (5 bases). Germline CDR1 is MNHEY and CDR2 is SVGAGI. V shed 2 bases and J shed 3 bases, with 24 bases lying between them. The CDR3 loop spans 19 amino acids. The CDR3 spells CASSYRPPLGRASTDTQYF. CDR3 DNA sequence: TGTGCCAGCAGTTACCGGCCCCCTTTAGGGAGAGCTAGTACAGATACGCAGTATTTT.

V is TRBV9 and J is TRBJ1-2; no definite D call. V was shortened by 0 bases and J by 2 bases, with 8 bases between the two germline ends. This CDR3 region has 14 residues. Germline CDR1 SGDLS, CDR2 YYNGEE. The CDR3 spells CASSVDRTNYGYTF. The CDR3 DNA reads as TGTGCCAGCAGCGTAGACAGAACAAACTATGGCTACACCTTC.

V gene TRBV28 combines with J gene TRBJ1-2; TRBD1 agrees at 8 bases. CDR1 is MDHEN and CDR2 is SYDVKM in the germline V gene. The CDR3 is 14 residues long. Unmatched junction bases numbered 4, after V lost 1 base and J lost 6 bases. CDR3 in amino acids: CASSLYRGRNGYTF. The DNA for the CDR3 is TGTGCCAGCAGTTTATACAGGGGGAGGAATGGCTACACCTTC.

This clonotype was picked up many times. The rearrangement links TRBV6-5 to TRBJ1-5; D unresolved. The ends were cut back, 5 bases at V and 4 bases at J, with 9 bases in the middle. Germline V gives CDR1 MNHEY, CDR2 SVGAGI. The CDR3 extends over 13 amino acids. This CDR3 reads CASSAQQNQPQHF. CDR3 DNA sequence: TGTGCCAGCAGTGCCCAACAGAATCAGCCCCAGCATTTT.

This clonotype was counted ten times or more. This chain links TRBV12-3 or TRBV12-4 with TRBJ2-5; D unresolved. The CDR3 totals 15 residues. The V gene lost 3 bases and the J gene lost 4 bases, with 15 bases spanning the gap. The chain's CDR3 is CASSFTGSPGETQYF. The CDR3 coding sequence is TGTGCCAGCAGTTTCACCGGGTCCCCGGGAGAGACCCAGTACTTC.

V and J are TRBV2 and TRBJ2-5, with TRBD2 identical over 10 bases. The DNA end is more similar to TRBJ2-7, so the J call may be wrong. The CDR3 is 14 amino acids. Per germline, CDR1 SNHLY and CDR2 FYNNEI. The CDR3 nucleotides read TGTGCCAGCATCGAGACTAGCGGGTACGACGAGCAGTACTTC. Translation gives CASIETSGYDEQYF.

This chain uses TRBV20-1 with TRBJ1-2; 8 positions match TRBD1. Germline CDR1 and CDR2: DFQATT and SNEGSKA (reference sequence). The J segment lost 12 bases and the V segment lost 0 bases, leaving 18 bases of the junction unmatched. The CDR3 totals 16 residues. The CDR3, as DNA: TGCAGTGCTAGAGATGGGGCCCGAGGACAGGGTACTTATAACACCTTC. Its protein product is CSARDGARGQGTYNTF.

This clonotype was counted many times. V is TRBV7-9 and J is TRBJ2-1, with unresolved D. This CDR3 contains 16 residues. V lost 1 base, J lost 10 bases, and 20 bases lay in between. Germline-derived CDR1 and CDR2 are SEHNR and FQNEAQ (reference sequence). CDR3 amino acids: CASSLEALGSFREQFF. In DNA form, the CDR3 reads TGTGCCAGCAGCTTAGAGGCTTTAGGGTCCTTCAGGGAGCAGTTCTTC. Full variable domain (rest looked up from reference TRBV7-9 and TRBJ2-1): DTGVSQNPRHKITKRGQNVTFRCDPISEHNRLYWYRQTLGQGPEFLTYFQNEAQLEKSRLLSDRFSAERPKGSFSTLEIQRTEQGDSAMYLCASSLEALGSFREQFFGPGTRLTVL.